The rows below give T cell receptor beta chains drawn from one sample of a study of T cell repertoires in cytomegalovirus infection. TCRdb reprocessed the reads via MiXCR and lists one record per CDR3 protein. The sample shows hundreds of thousands of distinct CDR3 sequences, around 10% of them seen only once. Material for sequencing was PBMCs. All receptors come from a human donor in good health (CMV status not recorded). Some clones in this sample may be carry-over from other donors' samples. Each CDR3 is given with its conserved first and last residue. The order of the fields is clone size, J gene, V gene, D gene, CDR3 DNA, CDR3 protein. D genes are given only for firm matches. Not all rows give a size; the values are once, few, many and, for expanded clones, a class.

clone_size: -
j_call: TRBJ2-3
v_call: TRBV11-3
d_call: TRBD2
cdr3_nt: TGTGCCAGCAGCCTCGGCCTGGGCGGGAGTCGCACAGATACGCAGTATTTT
cdr3_aa: CASSLGLGGSRTDTQYF

clone_size: many
j_call: TRBJ1-2
v_call: TRBV28
d_call: -
cdr3_nt: TGTGCCAGCAGATTGGGTTCGGGACCGACGCGGTTGGCCTACACCTTC
cdr3_aa: CASRLGSGPTRLAYTF

clone_size: many
j_call: TRBJ2-3
v_call: TRBV6-5
d_call: -
cdr3_nt: TGTGCCAGCAGTTACGACGACACAGATACGCAGTATTTT
cdr3_aa: CASSYDDTDTQYF

clone_size: -
j_call: TRBJ2-5
v_call: TRBV19
d_call: -
cdr3_nt: TGTGCCAGTAGTATCGGGACCGCGGGAGAGACCCAGTACTTC
cdr3_aa: CASSIGTAGETQYF

clone_size: -
j_call: TRBJ2-1
v_call: TRBV18
d_call: -
cdr3_nt: TGTGCCAGCTCACCCGAGGACAGTTACAATGAGCAGTTCTTC
cdr3_aa: CASSPEDSYNEQFF

clone_size: many
j_call: TRBJ2-1
v_call: TRBV12-3/TRBV12-4
d_call: TRBD1
cdr3_nt: TGTGCCAGCAGTTTCGCCCCCGGGACAGGGTACAATGAGCAGTTCTTC
cdr3_aa: CASSFAPGTGYNEQFF

clone_size: many
j_call: TRBJ2-5
v_call: TRBV7-9
d_call: -
cdr3_nt: TGTGCCAGCAGCTTAGACCAGGGACTCTCCGGGGAGACCCAGTACTTC
cdr3_aa: CASSLDQGLSGETQYF

clone_size: few
j_call: TRBJ2-2
v_call: TRBV9
d_call: -
cdr3_nt: TGTGCCAGCAGCGTGCGACAGGCAAACACCGGGGAGCTGTTTTTT
cdr3_aa: CASSVRQANTGELFF

clone_size: many
j_call: TRBJ2-1
v_call: TRBV5-1
d_call: -
cdr3_nt: TGCGCCAGCAGCTTGTCTTCTGGAAGGTATGAGCAGTTCTTC
cdr3_aa: CASSLSSGRYEQFF

clone_size: -
j_call: TRBJ1-1
v_call: TRBV18
d_call: -
cdr3_nt: TGTGCCAGCTCAGGGGCCCGGGAGAACACTGAAGCTTTCTTT
cdr3_aa: CASSGARENTEAFF